This passage covers 27 T cell receptor beta chains from one sample sequenced in a study of OX40 agonist ivuxolimab in advanced cancers. TCRdb's table, derived via immunoSEQ multiplex PCR, lists solely in-frame clones and lacks some. The sample carries some 140,000 clones, 90% recorded once. The source was CD4+ or CD8+ T cells sorted from blood, collected in a trial of the OX40 agonist ivuxolimab. The receptors were sampled from an adult with an advanced solid tumor such as melanoma, head and neck, liver or kidney cancer.

The CDR3 is CASSLEPGTASEQYF. CDR3 nucleotides: TGTGCCAGCAGCTTAGAACCCGGGACCGCAAGCGAGCAGTACTTC. This rearrangement joins TRBV7-2 to TRBJ2-7; either TRBD1 or TRBD2 may supply D (5 bases each). This CDR3 has 15 amino acids. V was trimmed by 1 base and J by 6 bases, leaving 16 bases between them. From germline, CDR1 is SGHTA and CDR2 FQGNSA.

The rearrangement joins TRBV6-5 to TRBJ2-3; D remains unclear. This CDR3 has 15 residues. V dropped 3 bases and J dropped 3 bases, with 13 bases sitting between them. The germline CDR1 and CDR2 sequences are MNHEY and SVGAGI. CDR3 protein: CASSYNGPRTDTQYF. In nucleotides, the CDR3 is TGTGCCAGCAGTTATAACGGCCCGAGGACAGATACGCAGTATTTT.

The CDR3 nucleotides are TGTGCCAGTAGCGACAGGGTGAACACTGAAGCTTTCTTT. Translation: CASSDRVNTEAFF. V is TRBV19 and J is TRBJ1-1; 7 bases are a match to TRBD1. The junction had 1 base not matched to a gene; V was cut back by 6 bases and J by 0 bases. Germline V CDR1 and CDR2: LNHDA, SQIVND (reference sequence). This CDR3 contains 13 residues. The whole variable domain, remainder taken from reference TRBV19 and TRBJ1-1, is DGGITQSPKYLFRKEGQNVTLSCEQNLNHDAMYWYRQDPGQGLRLIYYSQIVNDFQKGDIAEGYSVSREKKESFPLTVTSAQKNPTAFYLCASSDRVNTEAFFGQGTRLTVV.

The V gene is TRBV5-1, the J gene TRBJ2-2; a weak D match, TRBD1 (5 bases). The V end was cut by 4 bases, the J end by 1 base, with 14 bases between. Germline CDR1 is SGHRS and CDR2 is YFSETQ. There are 16 residues in the CDR3. CDR3 in amino acids: CASSLMVTGNTGELFF. The DNA for the CDR3 is TGCGCCAGCAGCCTGATGGTTACAGGGAACACCGGGGAGCTGTTTTTT.

This chain connects TRBV4-3 to TRBJ1-6; D unclear. Germline V gene sequence: CDR1 LGHNA, CDR2 YSLEER. The CDR3 sequence is 18 residues long. Trimming shortened V by 0 bases and J by 6 bases, and 18 bases separated the two germline ends. CDR3 nucleotide sequence: TGCGCCAGCAGCCAAGACTTCGCGGCAGCCCCCTTTAATTCACCCCTCCACTTT. Protein: CASSQDFAAAPFNSPLHF.

The V gene is TRBV6-5, the J gene TRBJ1-1; TRBD1 is a possible D gene (5 bases). CDR3 size: 13 residues. Between the trimmed V and J ends, which lost 2 bases and 11 bases, there was a span of 15 bases. CDR1 and CDR2 (germline): MNHEY, SVGAGI. Here the CDR3 DNA reads TGTGCCAGCAGTTACGGGACTGCTGGATGGGCTTTCTTT. It encodes CASSYGTAGWAFF.

The V gene is TRBV18, the J gene TRBJ2-1; 14 positions match TRBD2. CDR1 and CDR2 from the germline V gene are KGHSH and LQKENI. This CDR3 comprises 15 residues. V lost 3 bases, J lost 8 bases, and 3 bases stayed unmatched. For the CDR3, the DNA is TGTGCCAGCTCACCCGGACTAGCGGGAGGTCATGAGCAGTTCTTC. This gives the protein CASSPGLAGGHEQFF.

The chain uses TRBV7-2 and TRBJ2-1; D is unclear. V was cut by 4 bases and J by 3 bases, with 19 bases left in between. This CDR3 spans 17 amino acids. The germline CDR1 and CDR2 sequences are SGHTA and FQGNSA. CDR3 in amino acids: CASSSNPRTQRYNEQFF. In nucleotides, the CDR3 is TGTGCCAGCAGCTCCAACCCTCGGACCCAACGCTACAATGAGCAGTTCTTC.

The J gene is TRBJ1-2, the V gene TRBV7-9; D is undetermined. Germline V gene lookup returns CDR1 SEHNR and CDR2 FQNEAQ (reference sequence). V lost 7 bases, J lost 2 bases, and 20 bases lay in between. CDR3 length: 16 residues. The CDR3 DNA reads as TGTGCCAGCATCGTGTCCGGGTCCCTAGGGAACTATGGCTACACCTTC. This sequence encodes CASIVSGSLGNYGYTF.

V and J are TRBV28 and TRBJ1-3; no firm D call. CDR1 is MDHEN and CDR2 is SYDVKM in the germline V gene. CDR3 length: 12 amino acids. V was cut by 10 bases and J by 0 bases, with 7 bases left in between. CDR3 sequence (DNA): TGTGCCACCTCAGACTCTGGAAACACCATATATTTT. Translation: CATSDSGNTIYF.

This sequence joins TRBV7-2 and TRBJ2-7; 7 nucleotides agree with TRBD1. The CDR3 length is 16 residues. From germline, CDR1 is SGHTA and CDR2 FQGNSA. V was clipped by 2 bases and J by 0 bases; unmatched bases: 7. In DNA, the CDR3 is TGTGCCAGCAGCTTAAGGGGGCTATCTTCCTCCTACGAGCAGTACTTC. Translation: CASSLRGLSSSYEQYF. Together with reference TRBV7-2 and TRBJ2-7, the CDR3 gives the full variable domain: GAGVSQSPSNKVTEKGKDVELRCDPISGHTALYWYRQSLGQGLEFLIYFQGNSAPDKSGLPSDRFSAERTGGSVSTLTIQRTQQEDSAVYLCASSLRGLSSSYEQYFGPGTRLTVT.

This chain uses TRBV2 with TRBJ2-2; D is unresolved. The V end lost 6 bases, the J end lost 5 bases, and 13 bases lay between the germline ends. CDR1 is SNHLY and CDR2 is FYNNEI in the germline V gene. The CDR3 has 14 residues. Here the CDR3 DNA reads TGTGCCAGCAGCAGAGACCGCCCTACCGGGGAGCTGTTTTTT. This encodes CASSRDRPTGELFF.

V usage is TRBV7-9 and J usage is TRBJ2-3, with 10 bases that match TRBD2. Germline loops: CDR1 SEHNR, CDR2 FQNEAQ (reference sequence). This CDR3 contains 17 residues. V lost 1 base to trimming and J lost 1 base; unmatched junction nucleotides: 5. DNA of the CDR3: TGTGCCAGCAGCTTAGGTTCCGGGACTAGCGGCACAGATACGCAGTATTTT. Its protein product is CASSLGSGTSGTDTQYF.

On this clone itself: The same CDR3 arises from other DNA sequences in this sample as well. The chain recombines TRBV18 with TRBJ2-5; D uncertain. This CDR3 spans 12 amino acids. Looked up from germline, CDR1 is KGHSH and CDR2 is LQKENI. Trimming stripped 3 bases from V and 0 bases from J, with 2 bases between. The CDR3 region is CASSPYQETQYF. DNA of the CDR3: TGTGCCAGCTCACCCTACCAAGAGACCCAGTACTTC.

The chain couples TRBV30 to TRBJ1-2; 11 bases line up with TRBD1. The length of the CDR3 is 14 residues. Trimming cost V 3 bases and J 8 bases; bases outside gene matches: 8. Germline V gives CDR1 GTSNPN, CDR2 SVGIG (reference sequence). This CDR3 reads CAWRLGQGVGGYTF. CDR3 DNA: TGTGCCTGGAGGCTGGGACAGGGGGTCGGGGGCTACACCTTC.

The V and J genes are TRBV28 and TRBJ2-2, with 7 bases lining up with TRBD1. Germline values: CDR1 MDHEN, CDR2 SYDVKM. The CDR3 is made up of 16 amino acids. V shed 5 bases and J 0 bases; nucleotides not matched to a gene: 6. In nucleotides, the CDR3 is TGTGCCAGCAGTCCCGGGACAGCCTCGAACACCGGGGAGCTGTTTTTT. Protein sequence: CASSPGTASNTGELFF.

The chain combines TRBV5-4 with TRBJ1-2; D ambiguous. The CDR3 loop spans 15 amino acids. The germline gives CDR1 SGHNT, CDR2 YYREEE (reference sequence). With 1 base removed from V and 8 bases from J, the gap between germline ends came to 18 bases. CDR3 region: CASSLRARERIGYTF. DNA of the CDR3: TGTGCCAGCAGCTTGAGGGCACGGGAAAGAATAGGCTACACCTTC. The full variable domain, with the rest looked up from reference TRBV5-4 and TRBJ1-2, is ETGVTQSPTHLIKTRGQQVTLRCSSQSGHNTVSWYQQALGQGPQFIFQYYREEENGRGNFPPRFSGLQFPNYSSELNVNALELDDSALYLCASSLRARERIGYTFGSGTRLTVV.

There are a few counts of this clone. This chain joins TRBV7-2 and TRBJ1-2, with no clear D. V was pared by 3 bases and J by 4 bases, with 12 bases between. Germline V CDR1 and CDR2: SGHTA, FQGNSA. The CDR3 totals 14 residues. The CDR3 DNA sequence: TGTGCCAGCAGCTTCAGGTCCAGAGGCTATGGCTACACCTTC. It is translated as CASSFRSRGYGYTF.

This chain connects TRBV14 to TRBJ2-7; possible D gene TRBD2, 5 bases. Trimming removed 4 bases at V and 0 bases at J, with 10 bases between. CDR1 is SGHDN, CDR2 FVKESK, per germline. This CDR3 region has 14 residues. CDR3 sequence: CASSLRVTSYEQYF. In nucleotides, the CDR3 is TGTGCCAGCAGCCTGCGGGTGACCTCCTACGAGCAGTACTTC.

The V and J genes are TRBV28 and TRBJ2-7; D may be TRBD2 (7 bases). Trimming took off 8 bases at V and 1 base at J, with 18 bases between the two ends. CDR3 length equals 15 residues. Germline loops: CDR1 MDHEN, CDR2 SYDVKM. CDR3 sequence reads: CASVRGGSLSYEQYF. The CDR3 nucleotides read TGTGCCAGCGTTAGGGGGGGGAGTCTGTCCTACGAGCAGTACTTC.

This clone showed up just a few times. V usage is TRBV6-5 and J usage is TRBJ2-7; D is perhaps TRBD1 or TRBD2 (5 bases each). The CDR3 has 12 amino acids. Looked up from germline, CDR1 is MNHEY and CDR2 is SVGAGI. With 4 bases removed from V and 5 bases from J, the gap between germline ends came to 9 bases. The CDR3 here is CASSSGTHEQYF. The CDR3 coding sequence is TGTGCCAGCAGTTCCGGGACCCACGAGCAGTACTTC.

The chain carries TRBV10-3 and TRBJ2-5; tentatively, D is TRBD1 (6 bases). Germline V gives CDR1 ENHRY, CDR2 SYGVKD. The CDR3 has 16 amino acids. The germline V and J ends were trimmed by 0 bases and 5 bases, with 16 bases remaining between them. This CDR3 is CAISESEWGRDETQYF. CDR3 in DNA: TGTGCCATCAGTGAGTCGGAATGGGGGCGAGATGAGACCCAGTACTTC.

This clone was counted a single time. The chain employs TRBV9 and TRBJ2-5, with 12 bases that match TRBD2. The CDR3 is 16 residues long. Per the germline V gene, CDR1 is SGDLS and CDR2 is YYNGEE. Trimming took 3 bases from V and 2 from J; bases not matched to a gene: 5. The CDR3 DNA is TGTGCCAGCAGCGCGGGACTAGCGGGCCTACAAGAGACCCAGTACTTC. This gives the protein CASSAGLAGLQETQYF.

This chain connects TRBV28 to TRBJ2-7; TRBD2 matches at 10 bases. The CDR3 is made up of 14 amino acids. Germline assignment: CDR1 MDHEN and CDR2 SYDVKM. Losses at the gene ends were 10 bases for V and 1 base for J; bases not matched to a gene: 7. The CDR3 nucleotides are TGTGCCACCGCGACTAGCGGGTATTCCTACGAGCAGTACTTC. Amino acid sequence: CATATSGYSYEQYF.

The chain joins TRBV29-1 to TRBJ1-6, with a weak D call TRBD1 (5 bases). The CDR3 loop spans 13 amino acids. The ends were cut back, 4 bases at V and 7 bases at J, with 11 bases in the middle. In germline, CDR1 is SQVTM, CDR2 ANQGSEA. DNA for the CDR3: TGCAGCGTTGCCTCCAGGGAAAATTCACCCCTCCACTTT. Protein: CSVASRENSPLHF.

V and J are TRBV5-4 and TRBJ2-1; 14 bases are a match to TRBD2. The CDR3 length is 16 residues. Germline lookup yields CDR1 SGHNT and CDR2 YYREEE (reference sequence). The trim removed 1 base at V and 7 bases at J, leaving 4 bases unmatched. The CDR3 DNA follows: TGTGCCAGCAGCTTGCCCGGGACTAGCGGGAGTAATGAGCAGTTCTTC. Protein product: CASSLPGTSGSNEQFF.

The rearrangement uses TRBV28 and TRBJ1-5; possibly TRBD1 for D (6 bases). Trimming removed 5 bases at V and 5 bases at J, with 10 bases between. The CDR3 runs 13 residues. Germline V gives CDR1 MDHEN, CDR2 SYDVKM. The CDR3 is CASSQQGYQPQHF. The CDR3 nucleotides read TGTGCCAGCAGTCAACAGGGATATCAGCCCCAGCATTTT.